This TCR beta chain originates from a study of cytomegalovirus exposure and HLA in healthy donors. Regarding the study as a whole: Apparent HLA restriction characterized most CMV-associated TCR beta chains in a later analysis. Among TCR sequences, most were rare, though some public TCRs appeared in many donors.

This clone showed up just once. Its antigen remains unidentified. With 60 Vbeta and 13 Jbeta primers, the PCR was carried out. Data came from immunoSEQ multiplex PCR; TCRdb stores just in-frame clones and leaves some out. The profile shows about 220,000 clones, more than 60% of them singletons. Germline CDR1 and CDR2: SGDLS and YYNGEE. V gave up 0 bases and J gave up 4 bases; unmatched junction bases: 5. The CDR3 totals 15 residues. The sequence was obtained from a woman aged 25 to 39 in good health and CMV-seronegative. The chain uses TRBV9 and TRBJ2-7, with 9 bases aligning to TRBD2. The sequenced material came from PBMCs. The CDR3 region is CASSVGAGGPYEQYF. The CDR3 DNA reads TGTGCCAGCAGCGTAGGCGCGGGAGGGCCTTACGAGCAGTACTTC.